This TCR beta chain was sequenced during a study of T cell repertoires in cytomegalovirus infection. Study in general: CMV infection and matching HLA type were both indicated by public TCR beta signatures.

On this clonotype itself: What it recognizes is unknown.

MiXCR, run by TCRdb on the reads, gives a single entry per CDR3 protein. The repertoire holds about 300,000 distinct CDR3 sequences, with about 25% as singletons. Study results and limitations: HLA-C-restricted CMV clonotypes gave the most frequent clonotype in two of eight donors.

This TCR was recovered from a human donor in good health (CMV status not recorded). Some clones in this sample may be carry-over from other donors' samples. Material: PBMCs.

CDR3 residues: CSAPTGGADQPQHF. The CDR3 coding sequence is TGCAGTGCCCCGACAGGGGGCGCCGATCAGCCCCAGCATTTT. The J gene is TRBJ1-5, the V gene TRBV20-1, with 10 nucleotides matching TRBD1. The CDR3 is 14 amino acids. V shed 6 bases, J shed 5 bases, and the junction held 7 bases outside the gene matches. Germline loops: CDR1 DFQATT, CDR2 SNEGSKA (reference sequence).